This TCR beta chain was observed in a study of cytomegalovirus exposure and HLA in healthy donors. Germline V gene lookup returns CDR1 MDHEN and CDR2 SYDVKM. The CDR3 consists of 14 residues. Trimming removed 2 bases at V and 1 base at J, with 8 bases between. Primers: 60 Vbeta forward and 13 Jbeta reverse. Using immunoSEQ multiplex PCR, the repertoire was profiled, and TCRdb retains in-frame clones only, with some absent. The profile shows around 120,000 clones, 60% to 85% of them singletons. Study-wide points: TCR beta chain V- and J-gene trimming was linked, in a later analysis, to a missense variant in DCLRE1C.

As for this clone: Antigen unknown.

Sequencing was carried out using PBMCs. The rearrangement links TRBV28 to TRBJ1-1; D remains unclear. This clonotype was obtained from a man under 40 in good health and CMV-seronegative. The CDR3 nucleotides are TGTGCCAGCAGTTTAATTAGAGGGAACACTGAAGCTTTCTTT. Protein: CASSLIRGNTEAFF. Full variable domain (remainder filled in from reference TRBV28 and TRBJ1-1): DVKVTQSSRYLVKRTGEKVFLECVQDMDHENMFWYRQDPGLGLRLIYFSYDVKMKEKGDIPEGYSVSREKKERFSLILESASTNQTSMYLCASSLIRGNTEAFFGQGTRLTVV.